The clone carrying this TCR beta chain appeared once. J was trimmed by 5 bases and V by 0 bases; bases with no gene match: 6. The CDR3 extends over 16 amino acids. Per germline, CDR1 MNHEY and CDR2 SVGAGI. The sample comes from a study of blood T cell repertoires in COVID-19. Looking at the study overall: The cDNA or gDNA used as material had been derived from T cells, B-cell-depleted T cells, or PBMCs.

Libraries were prepared by immunoSEQ multiplex PCR; TCRdb keeps only in-frame clonotypes and omits some of them. The repertoire holds around 280,000 clones, 87% seen once, with about 2.2% in the top ten. V usage is TRBV6-5 and J usage is TRBJ2-2; 7 nucleotides align to TRBD2. This TCR derives from a woman aged 50 to 65 who had recovered from COVID-19. Sequenced: peripheral blood. The CDR3 DNA reads TGTGCCAGCAGTTACTCTAGGTGGGAGGGGACCGGGGAGCTGTTTTTT. This codes for CASSYSRWEGTGELFF.